This T cell receptor beta chain came from a study of shared clonotypes between healthy human individuals. The naive CD8 fraction comprised CD45RO-negative cells positively selected for CCR7 and excluded terminally differentiated effector memory CD45RA+ cells. Unmatched junction bases numbered 4, after V lost 1 base and J lost 5 bases. Germline lookup yields CDR1 MGHRA and CDR2 YSYEKL. The CDR3 totals 15 residues. Assay used: immunoSEQ multiplex PCR; TCRdb lists only in-frame clones, some missing. This table has 2 million to 2.5 million clones, approximately 94% appearing once. This chain links TRBV4-1 with TRBJ1-5, with TRBD1 matching over 8 bases. The material sequenced was naive CD8+ T cells sorted from blood. This TCR was sampled from a young man in good health. CDR3 nucleotide sequence: TGCGCCAGCAGCCAAGTTGGGACAGGTGATCAGCCCCAGCATTTT. Amino acids: CASSQVGTGDQPQHF.